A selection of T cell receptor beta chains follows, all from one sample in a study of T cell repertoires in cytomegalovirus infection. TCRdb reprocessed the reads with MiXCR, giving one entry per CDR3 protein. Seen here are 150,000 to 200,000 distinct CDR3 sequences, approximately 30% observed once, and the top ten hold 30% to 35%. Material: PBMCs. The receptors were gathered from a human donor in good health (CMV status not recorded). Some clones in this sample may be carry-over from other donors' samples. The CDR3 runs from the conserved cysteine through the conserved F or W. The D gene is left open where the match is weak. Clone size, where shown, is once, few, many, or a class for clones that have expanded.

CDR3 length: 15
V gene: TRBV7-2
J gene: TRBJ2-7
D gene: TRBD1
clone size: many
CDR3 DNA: TGTGCCAGCAAATTTTCAGGGACAGACATGTACGAGCAGTACTTC
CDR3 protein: CASKFSGTDMYEQYF

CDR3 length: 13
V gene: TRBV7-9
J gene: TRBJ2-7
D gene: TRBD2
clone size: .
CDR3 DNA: TGTGCCAGCAGCAAGGGACTAGCGGCCGAGCAGTACTTC
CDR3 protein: CASSKGLAAEQYF

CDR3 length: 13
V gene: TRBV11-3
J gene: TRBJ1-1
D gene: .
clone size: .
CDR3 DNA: TGTGCCAGCAGCTTAGACCAACAAACTGAAGCTTTCTTT
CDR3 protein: CASSLDQQTEAFF

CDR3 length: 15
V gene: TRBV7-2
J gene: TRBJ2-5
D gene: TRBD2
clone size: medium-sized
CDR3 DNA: TGTGCCAGCTCCCCCGGGACTAGAGGGGAAGAGACCCAGTACTTC
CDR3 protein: CASSPGTRGEETQYF

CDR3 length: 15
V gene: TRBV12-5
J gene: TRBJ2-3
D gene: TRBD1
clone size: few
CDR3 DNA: TGTGCTAGTGGTTTAGGGACAGGGTTAGTAGATACGCAGTATTTT
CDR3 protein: CASGLGTGLVDTQYF

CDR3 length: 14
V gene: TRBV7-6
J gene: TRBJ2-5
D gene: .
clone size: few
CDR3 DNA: TGTGCCAGCAGCCGACTACAGGGTGGGGAGACCCAGTACTTC
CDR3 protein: CASSRLQGGETQYF

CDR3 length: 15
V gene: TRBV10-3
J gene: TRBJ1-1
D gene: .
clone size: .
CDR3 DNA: TGTGCCATCAGTGAGTCGGGGGCGGAGGGCACTGAAGCTTTCTTT
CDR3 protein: CAISESGAEGTEAFF

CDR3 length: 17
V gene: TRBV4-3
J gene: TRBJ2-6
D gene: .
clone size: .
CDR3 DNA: TGCGCCAGCAGCCAAGAGGGGGGGACATCTGGGGCCAACGTCCTGACTTTC
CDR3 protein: CASSQEGGTSGANVLTF

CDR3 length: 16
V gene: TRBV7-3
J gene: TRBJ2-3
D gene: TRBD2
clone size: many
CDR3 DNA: TGTGCCAGCAGCTTGACTAGCGGGGGCCTCACAGATACGCAGTATTTT
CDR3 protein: CASSLTSGGLTDTQYF

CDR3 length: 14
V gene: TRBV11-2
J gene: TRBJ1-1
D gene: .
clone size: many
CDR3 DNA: TGTGCCAGCAGCTTAGTCGGATGGAGGGTTGAAGCTTTCTTT
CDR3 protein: CASSLVGWRVEAFF

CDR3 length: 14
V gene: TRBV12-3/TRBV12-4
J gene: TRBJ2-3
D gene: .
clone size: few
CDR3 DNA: TGTGCCAGCAGAGACGTTTCAGGGAGAAATACGCAGTATTTT
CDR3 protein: CASRDVSGRNTQYF

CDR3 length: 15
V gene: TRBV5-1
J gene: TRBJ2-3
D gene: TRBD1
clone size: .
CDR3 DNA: TGCGCCAGCAGCCCTCCGGGACAGGGCACAGATACGCAGTATTTT
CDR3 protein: CASSPPGQGTDTQYF

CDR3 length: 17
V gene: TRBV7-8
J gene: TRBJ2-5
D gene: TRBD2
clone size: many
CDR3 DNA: TGTGCCAGCAGCTTAGCGGGGTTAGCGGGGGGAAAAGAGACCCAGTACTTC
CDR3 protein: CASSLAGLAGGKETQYF

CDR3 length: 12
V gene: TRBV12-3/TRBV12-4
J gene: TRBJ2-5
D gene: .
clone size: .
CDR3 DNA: TGTGCCAGCAGTTTCGACCGAGAGACCCAGTACTTC
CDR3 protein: CASSFDRETQYF

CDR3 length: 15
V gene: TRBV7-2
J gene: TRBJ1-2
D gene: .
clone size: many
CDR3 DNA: TGTGCCAGCAGCTTATCCCTAGGGCGTGTAAACGCCTACACCTTC
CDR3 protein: CASSLSLGRVNAYTF

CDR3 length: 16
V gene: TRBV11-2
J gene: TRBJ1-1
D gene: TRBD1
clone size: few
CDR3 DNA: TGTGCCAGCAGCCCTGGACAGGGGGCGAAAAACACTGAAGCTTTCTTT
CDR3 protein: CASSPGQGAKNTEAFF

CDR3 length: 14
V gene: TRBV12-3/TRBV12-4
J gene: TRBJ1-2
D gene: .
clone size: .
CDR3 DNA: TGTGCCAGCGGCTCCGGGGGGGCGGTTGGTGGCTACACCTTC
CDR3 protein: CASGSGGAVGGYTF

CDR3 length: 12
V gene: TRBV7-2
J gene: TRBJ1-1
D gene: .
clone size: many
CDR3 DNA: TGTGCCAGCAAAAGGGGGGGGCTTGAAGCTTTCTTT
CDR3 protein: CASKRGGLEAFF

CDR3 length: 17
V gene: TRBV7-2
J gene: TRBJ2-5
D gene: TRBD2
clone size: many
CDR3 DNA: TGTGCCAGCAGCTTAAGTCGGACTAGCGGGGGCCGAGAGACCCAGTACTTC
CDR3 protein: CASSLSRTSGGRETQYF

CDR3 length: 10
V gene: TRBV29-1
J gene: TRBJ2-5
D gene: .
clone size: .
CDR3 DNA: TGCAGCGTTGATGGGGAGACCCAGTACTTC
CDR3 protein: CSVDGETQYF

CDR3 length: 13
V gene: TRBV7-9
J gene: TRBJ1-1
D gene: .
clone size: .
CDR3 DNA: TGTGCAGTAATAAAAGGAGGGAGCACTGAAGCTTTCTTT
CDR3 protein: CAVIKGGSTEAFF

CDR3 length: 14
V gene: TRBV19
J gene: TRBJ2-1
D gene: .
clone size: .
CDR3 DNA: TGTGCCAGTAGTACCCCGGGGGTTTCCGAGCAGCAGTTCTTC
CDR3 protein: CASSTPGVSEQQFF

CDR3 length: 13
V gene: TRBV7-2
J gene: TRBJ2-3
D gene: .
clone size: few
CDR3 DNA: TGTGCCAGCAGTCTCGGACTCACAGATACGCAGTATTTT
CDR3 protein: CASSLGLTDTQYF

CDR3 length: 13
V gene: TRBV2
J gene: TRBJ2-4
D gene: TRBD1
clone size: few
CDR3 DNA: TGTGCCAGCAGTGATGCAGGGGGTGTCATTCAGTACTTC
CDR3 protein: CASSDAGGVIQYF

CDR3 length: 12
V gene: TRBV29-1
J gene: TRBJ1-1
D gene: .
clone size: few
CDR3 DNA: TGCAGCGTTGAAGAAGGGGGGCCTGAAGCTTTCTTT
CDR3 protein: CSVEEGGPEAFF

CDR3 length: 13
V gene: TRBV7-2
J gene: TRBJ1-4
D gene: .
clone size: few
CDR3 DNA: TGTGCCAGCAGCTCCCAGCGTAATGAAAAACTGTTTTTT
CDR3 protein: CASSSQRNEKLFF

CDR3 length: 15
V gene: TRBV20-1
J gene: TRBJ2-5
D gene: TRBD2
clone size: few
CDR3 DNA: TGCAGTGCACGGACTAGCGGGGGGCCGGAAGAGACCCAGTACTTC
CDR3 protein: CSARTSGGPEETQYF

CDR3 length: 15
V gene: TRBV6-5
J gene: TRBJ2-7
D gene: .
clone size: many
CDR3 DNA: TGTGCCAGCAGTTACACAGGGACGGTTGCCTACGAGCAGTACTTC
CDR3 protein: CASSYTGTVAYEQYF

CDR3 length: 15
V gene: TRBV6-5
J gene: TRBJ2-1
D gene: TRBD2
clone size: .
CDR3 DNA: TGTGCCAGCAGTTACTCGCGGGGGGGCCGGGATGAGCAGTTCTTC
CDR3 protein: CASSYSRGGRDEQFF

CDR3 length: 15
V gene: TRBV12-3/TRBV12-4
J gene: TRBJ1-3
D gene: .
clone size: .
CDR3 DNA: TGTGCCAGCAGCCCGACCGGGACGGGGGGAAACACCATATATTTT
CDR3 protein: CASSPTGTGGNTIYF

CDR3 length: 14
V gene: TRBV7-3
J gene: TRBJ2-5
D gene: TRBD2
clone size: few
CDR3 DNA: TGTGCCAGCAGCGACGGGGGGGCCGACGAGACCCAGTACTTC
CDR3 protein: CASSDGGADETQYF

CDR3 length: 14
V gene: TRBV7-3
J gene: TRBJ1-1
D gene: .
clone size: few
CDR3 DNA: TGTGCCAGCAGCTCACTAGGGGTGAACACTGAAGCTTTCTTT
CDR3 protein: CASSSLGVNTEAFF

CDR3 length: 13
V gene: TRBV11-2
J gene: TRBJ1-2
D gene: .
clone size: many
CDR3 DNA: TGTGCCAGCAGCTCACTGGAGGGGTATGGCTACACCTTC
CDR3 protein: CASSSLEGYGYTF

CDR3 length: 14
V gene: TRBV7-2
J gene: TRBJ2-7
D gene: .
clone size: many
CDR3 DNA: TGTGCCAGCAGCCCGGTGGGTTCGGGCTACGAGCAGTACTTC
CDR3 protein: CASSPVGSGYEQYF

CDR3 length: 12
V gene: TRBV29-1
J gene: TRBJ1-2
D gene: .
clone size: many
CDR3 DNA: TGCAGCGTTGAAAGGGGGGCGCGCGGCTACACCTTC
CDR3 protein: CSVERGARGYTF

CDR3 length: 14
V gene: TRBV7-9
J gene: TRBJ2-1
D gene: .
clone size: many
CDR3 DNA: TGTGCCAGCAGCTTGCGACACCCTTACAATGAGCAGTTCTTC
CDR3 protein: CASSLRHPYNEQFF

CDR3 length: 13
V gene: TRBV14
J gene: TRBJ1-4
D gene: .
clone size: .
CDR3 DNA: TGTGCCAGCAGCCCACAGGGAAATGAAAAACTGTTTTTT
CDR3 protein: CASSPQGNEKLFF

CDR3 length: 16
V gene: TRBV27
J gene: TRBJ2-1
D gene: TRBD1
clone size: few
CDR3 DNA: TGTGCCAGCAGTTTCGGCCGGGACAGGGTGTACAATGAGCAGTTCTTC
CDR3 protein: CASSFGRDRVYNEQFF

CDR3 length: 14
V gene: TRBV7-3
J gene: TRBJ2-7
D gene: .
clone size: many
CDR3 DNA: TGTGCCAGCAGCTTAAACGGGGGCCCTGACGAGCAGTACTTC
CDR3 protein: CASSLNGGPDEQYF

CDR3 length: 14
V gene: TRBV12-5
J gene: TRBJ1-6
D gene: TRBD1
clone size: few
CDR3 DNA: TGTGCTAGTGGTGAGACAGGGTTTAATTCACCCCTCCACTTT
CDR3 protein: CASGETGFNSPLHF

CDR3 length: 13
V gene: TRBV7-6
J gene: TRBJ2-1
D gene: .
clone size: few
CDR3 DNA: TGTGCCAGCAGCTTAGGAACGAACAATGAGCAGTTCTTC
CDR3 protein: CASSLGTNNEQFF

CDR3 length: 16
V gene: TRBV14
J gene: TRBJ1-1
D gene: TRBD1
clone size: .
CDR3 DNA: TGTGCCAGCAGCCAAGATAGAGGGACAGGGTACACTGAAGCTTTCTTT
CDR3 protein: CASSQDRGTGYTEAFF

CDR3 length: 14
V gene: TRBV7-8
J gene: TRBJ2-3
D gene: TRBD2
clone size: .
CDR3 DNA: TGTGCCACGTCAAGCGGGGGGGGCACAGATACGCAGTATTTT
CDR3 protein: CATSSGGGTDTQYF

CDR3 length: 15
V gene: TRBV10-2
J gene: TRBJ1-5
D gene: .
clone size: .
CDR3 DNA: TGCGCCAGCAGTGAGGAAGGACACCAGAATCAGCCCCAGCATTTT
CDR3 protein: CASSEEGHQNQPQHF

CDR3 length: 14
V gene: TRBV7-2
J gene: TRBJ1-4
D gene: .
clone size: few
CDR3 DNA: TGTGCCAGCAGCCAGGACAGCTCTAATGAAAAACTGTTTTTT
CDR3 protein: CASSQDSSNEKLFF

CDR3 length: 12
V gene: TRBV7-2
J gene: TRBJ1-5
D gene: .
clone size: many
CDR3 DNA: TGTGCCAGCAGCTCTGTCAATCAGCCCCAGCATTTT
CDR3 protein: CASSSVNQPQHF

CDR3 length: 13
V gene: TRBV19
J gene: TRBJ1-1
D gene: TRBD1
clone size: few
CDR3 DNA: TGTGCCAGTAGTAACACAGGGGACACTGAAGCTTTCTTT
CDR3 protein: CASSNTGDTEAFF

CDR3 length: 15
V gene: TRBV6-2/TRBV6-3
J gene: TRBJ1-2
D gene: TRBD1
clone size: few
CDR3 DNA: TGTGCCAGCAGTTACTCTCCGACAGGGACCTATGGCTACACCTTC
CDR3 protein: CASSYSPTGTYGYTF

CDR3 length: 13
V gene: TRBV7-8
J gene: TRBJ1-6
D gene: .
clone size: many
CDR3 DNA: TGTGCCAGCTCACCGGGCCGGAATTCACCCCTCCACTTT
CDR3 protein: CASSPGRNSPLHF

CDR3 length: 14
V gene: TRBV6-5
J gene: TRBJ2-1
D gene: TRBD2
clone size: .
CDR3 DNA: TGTGCCAGCTGGACTAGCCCGTCCTATCATGAGCAGTTCTTC
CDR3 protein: CASWTSPSYHEQFF

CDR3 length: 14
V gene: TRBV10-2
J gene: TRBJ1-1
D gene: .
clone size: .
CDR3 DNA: TGCGCCAGCAGCGCGGACGGCCGAACAAGAGAAGCTTTCTTT
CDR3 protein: CASSADGRTREAFF

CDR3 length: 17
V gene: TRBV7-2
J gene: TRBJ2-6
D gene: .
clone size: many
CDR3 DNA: TGTGCCAGCAGCTCCGGACAGCGATACTCTGGGGCCAACGTCCTGACTTTC
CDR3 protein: CASSSGQRYSGANVLTF

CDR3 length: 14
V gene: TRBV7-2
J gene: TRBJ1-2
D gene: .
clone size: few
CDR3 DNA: TGTGCCAGCAGCCCGAGGACCTGGTCGTATGGCTACACCTTC
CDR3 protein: CASSPRTWSYGYTF